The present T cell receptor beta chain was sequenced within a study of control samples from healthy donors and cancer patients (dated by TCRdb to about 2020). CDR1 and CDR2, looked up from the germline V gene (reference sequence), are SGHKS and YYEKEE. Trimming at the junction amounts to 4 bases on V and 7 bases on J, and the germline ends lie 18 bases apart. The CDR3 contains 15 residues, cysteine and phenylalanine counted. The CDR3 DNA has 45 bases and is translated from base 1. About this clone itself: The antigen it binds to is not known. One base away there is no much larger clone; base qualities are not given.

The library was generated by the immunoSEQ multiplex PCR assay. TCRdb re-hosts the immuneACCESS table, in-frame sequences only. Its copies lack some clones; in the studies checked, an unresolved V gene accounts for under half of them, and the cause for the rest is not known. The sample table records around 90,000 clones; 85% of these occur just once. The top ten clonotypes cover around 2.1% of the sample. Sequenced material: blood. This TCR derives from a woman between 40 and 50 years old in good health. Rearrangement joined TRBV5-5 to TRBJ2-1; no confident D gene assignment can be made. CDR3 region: CASSPHPSWSNEQFF. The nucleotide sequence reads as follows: TGTGCCAGCAGCCCCCACCCCTCCTGGTCTAATGAGCAGTTCTTC. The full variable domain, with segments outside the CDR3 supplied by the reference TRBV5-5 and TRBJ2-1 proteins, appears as DAGVTQSPTHLIKTRGQQVTLRCSPISGHKSVSWYQQVLGQGPQFIFQYYEKEERGRGNFPDRFSARQFPNYSSELNVNALLLGDSALYLCASSPHPSWSNEQFFGPGTRLTVL.